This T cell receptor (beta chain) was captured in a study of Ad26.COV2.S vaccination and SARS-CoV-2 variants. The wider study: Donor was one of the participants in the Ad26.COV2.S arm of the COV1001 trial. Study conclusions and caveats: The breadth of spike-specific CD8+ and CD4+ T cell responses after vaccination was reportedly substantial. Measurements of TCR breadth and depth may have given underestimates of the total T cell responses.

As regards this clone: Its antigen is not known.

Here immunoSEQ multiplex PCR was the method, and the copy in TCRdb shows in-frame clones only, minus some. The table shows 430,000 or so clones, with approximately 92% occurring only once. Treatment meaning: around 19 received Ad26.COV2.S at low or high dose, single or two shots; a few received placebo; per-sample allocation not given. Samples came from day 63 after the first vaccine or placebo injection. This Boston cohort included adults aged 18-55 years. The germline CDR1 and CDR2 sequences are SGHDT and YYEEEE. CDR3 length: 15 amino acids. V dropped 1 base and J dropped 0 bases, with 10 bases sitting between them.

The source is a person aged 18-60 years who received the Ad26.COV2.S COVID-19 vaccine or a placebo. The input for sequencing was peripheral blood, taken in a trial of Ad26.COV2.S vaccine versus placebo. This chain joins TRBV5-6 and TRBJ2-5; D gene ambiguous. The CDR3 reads CASSLMKEYQETQYF. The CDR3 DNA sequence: TGTGCCAGCAGCTTGATGAAGGAGTACCAAGAGACCCAGTACTTC.